Listed here are 20 T cell receptor beta chains from one sample, sequenced in a study of cytomegalovirus exposure and HLA in healthy donors. With 60 Vbeta and 13 Jbeta primers, the PCR was carried out. This table comes from immunoSEQ multiplex PCR, and its TCRdb copy is limited to in-frame clones, with some not included. The listing contains 200,000 to 250,000 clones. The sequenced material came from PBMCs. The receptors were gathered from a woman in her thirties in good health and CMV-seropositive.

This chain links TRBV9 with TRBJ1-3; D is unresolved. V was trimmed by 1 base and J by 8 bases, leaving 10 bases between them. The CDR3 has 13 amino acids. From germline, CDR1 is SGDLS and CDR2 YYNGEE. In DNA, the CDR3 is TGTGCCAGCAGCGTATTCGACCGGGACACCATATATTTT. It translates to CASSVFDRDTIYF.

The rearrangement joins TRBV19 to TRBJ1-5, with 11 bases identical to TRBD1. CDR1 is LNHDA and CDR2 is SQIVND in the germline V gene (reference sequence). The CDR3 is 17 residues long. V shed 6 bases and J 4 bases; nucleotides not matched to a gene: 11. CDR3 amino acids: CASRLTWDRGTNQPQHF. For the CDR3, the DNA is TGTGCCAGTAGGCTAACTTGGGACAGGGGGACTAATCAGCCCCAGCATTTT.

This chain connects TRBV7-6 to TRBJ2-3, with D tentatively TRBD2 (7 bases). Between the trimmed V and J ends, which lost 0 bases and 6 bases, there was a span of 10 bases. Per the germline V gene, CDR1 is SGHVS and CDR2 is FNYEAQ. The CDR3 totals 14 residues. The CDR3 DNA reads TGTGCCAGCAGCTTAGCGGGGGGGCTGGATACGCAGTATTTT. Protein product: CASSLAGGLDTQYF.

V usage is TRBV5-1 and J usage is TRBJ2-3; 9 bases are shared with TRBD2. Germline V lookup: CDR1 SGHRS, CDR2 YFSETQ. CDR3 length equals 15 residues. The V gene end was trimmed by 4 bases and the J gene end by 3 bases; junction bases not matched to a gene: 6. CDR3 protein: CASSPASGETDTQYF. In DNA form, the CDR3 reads TGCGCCAGCAGCCCAGCTAGCGGGGAGACAGATACGCAGTATTTT.

The V and J genes are TRBV13 and TRBJ2-3; D is possibly TRBD2 (6 bases). From germline, CDR1 is PRHDT and CDR2 FYEKMQ (reference sequence). The CDR3 has 15 residues. With 4 bases removed from V and 0 bases from J, the gap between germline ends came to 11 bases. The CDR3 coding sequence is TGTGCCAGCAGCTCGGACTATCCTAGCACAGATACGCAGTATTTT. It encodes CASSSDYPSTDTQYF. Looking up the rest from reference TRBV13 and TRBJ2-3 gives the full variable domain: AAGVIQSPRHLIKEKRETATLKCYPIPRHDTVYWYQQGPGQDPQFLISFYEKMQSDKGSIPDRFSAQQFSDYHSELNMSSLELGDSALYFCASSSDYPSTDTQYFGPGTRLTVL.

The chain joins TRBV6-4 to TRBJ1-4; 7 positions match TRBD1. V was pared by 2 bases and J by 7 bases, with 13 bases of the junction left unmatched. In germline, CDR1 is MRHNA, CDR2 SNTAGT. The CDR3 sequence is 17 residues long. The CDR3 here is CASSDPQDRTGVEKLFF. CDR3 nucleotide sequence: TGTGCCAGCAGTGACCCACAGGACCGGACAGGAGTTGAAAAACTGTTTTTT.

Of note for this clone: One end of the junction does not line up with germline, which may come from a read error. V is TRBV27 and J is TRBJ1-5, with D possibly being TRBD1 (5 bases). The germline CDR1 and CDR2 sequences are MNHEY and SMNVEV (reference sequence). The CDR3 has 14 residues. The CDR3 spells CASSFSDSTQPQHF. DNA for the CDR3: TGTGCCAGCAGTTTTTCCGACAGCACTCAGCCCCAGCATTTT.

V gene TRBV11-2 combines with J gene TRBJ1-2; D possibly corresponds to TRBD1 (5 bases). This CDR3 has 14 residues. V gave up 5 bases and J gave up 5 bases, with 15 bases separating them. Germline V lookup: CDR1 SGHAT, CDR2 FQNNGV. DNA for the CDR3: TGTGCCAGCAGCCCCAGTACAGGAAGTTATGGCTACACCTTC. The encoded protein is CASSPSTGSYGYTF.

The chain is built from TRBV19 and TRBJ2-2, with D possibly matching TRBD2 (7 bases). With 7 bases removed from V and 2 bases from J, the gap between germline ends came to 17 bases. This CDR3 region has 16 residues. CDR1 and CDR2 (germline): LNHDA, SQIVND (reference sequence). CDR3 nucleotide sequence: TGTGCCAGTACCCCATTAGGGGGGGCCAACACCGGGGAGCTGTTTTTT. This encodes CASTPLGGANTGELFF.

The chain has TRBV4-3 and TRBJ2-2; TRBD1 matches at 9 bases. The CDR3 consists of 16 residues. Germline CDR1 reads LGHNA; CDR2 reads YSLEER. J gave up 2 bases and V 4 bases, and 5 bases lay outside the gene matches. The CDR3 nucleotides are TGCGCCAGCAGCCGAGCTACAGGGGGCAACACCGGGGAGCTGTTTTTT. The encoded protein is CASSRATGGNTGELFF.

This chain connects TRBV4-3 to TRBJ1-5; no definite D call. CDR1 LGHNA and CDR2 YSLEER come from the germline V gene. Trimming stripped 0 bases from V and 7 bases from J, with 10 bases between. The length of the CDR3 is 14 residues. The CDR3 is CASSQDAAEQPQHF. CDR3 sequence (DNA): TGCGCCAGCAGCCAAGATGCCGCTGAGCAGCCCCAGCATTTT.

The J gene is TRBJ1-2, the V gene TRBV6-6; 9 bases fit TRBD1. The CDR3 has 15 residues. The V segment lost 5 bases and the J segment 8 bases; nucleotides outside the gene matches: 12. Germline V gene lookup returns CDR1 MNHNY and CDR2 SVGAGI (reference sequence). The CDR3 here is CASSAPGQGPWGYTF. The CDR3 nucleotides read TGTGCCAGCAGTGCCCCGGGACAGGGTCCATGGGGCTACACCTTC.

The rearrangement links TRBV10-1 to TRBJ1-1; 9 positions agree with TRBD1. The CDR3 has 15 residues. Per germline, CDR1 WNHNN and CDR2 SYGVQD (reference sequence). With 0 bases clipped from V and 3 bases from J, the junction kept 2 bases outside the gene matches. CDR3: CASSESGTGYTEAFF. CDR3 nucleotide sequence: TGCGCCAGCAGTGAGTCGGGGACAGGGTACACTGAAGCTTTCTTT.

The gene calls are TRBV5-4 and TRBJ2-3; 14 bases are a match to TRBD2. This CDR3 contains 16 residues. V shed 2 bases and J 4 bases; nucleotides not matched to a gene: 3. Germline values: CDR1 SGHNT, CDR2 YYREEE (reference sequence). The chain's CDR3 is CASSFGTSGGADTQYF. The CDR3 DNA is TGTGCCAGCAGCTTTGGGACTAGCGGGGGCGCAGATACGCAGTATTTT.

Regarding this clone: Other DNA sequences in this sample translate to the same CDR3. The rearrangement uses TRBV19 and TRBJ1-2, with a weak D call TRBD1 (5 bases). The CDR3 has 14 residues. From germline, CDR1 is LNHDA and CDR2 SQIVND (reference sequence). The V and J ends lost 6 bases and 0 bases respectively, with 11 bases between them. The CDR3 here is CASRRDGTNYGYTF. The DNA of the CDR3 is TGTGCCAGTAGGCGGGACGGGACTAACTATGGCTACACCTTC. Supplemented by reference TRBV19 and TRBJ1-2, the full variable domain reads DGGITQSPKYLFRKEGQNVTLSCEQNLNHDAMYWYRQDPGQGLRLIYYSQIVNDFQKGDIAEGYSVSREKKESFPLTVTSAQKNPTAFYLCASRRDGTNYGYTFGSGTRLTVV.

This sequence joins TRBV19 and TRBJ1-2, with D possibly TRBD1 on 5 matching bases. V dropped 8 bases and J dropped 6 bases, with 19 bases sitting between them. The germline V gene encodes CDR1 LNHDA and CDR2 SQIVND (reference sequence). This CDR3 has 14 residues. This CDR3 reads CASGGRGVGNGYTF. CDR3 coding DNA: TGTGCCAGTGGCGGACGGGGGGTGGGTAATGGCTACACCTTC.

The DNA of the CDR3 is TGCAGCGTCCGCGAGGTCCAGGGCAGGATAGACACTGAAGCTTTCTTT. Protein sequence: CSVREVQGRIDTEAFF. The J gene is TRBJ1-1, the V gene TRBV29-1; possibly TRBD1 for D (5 bases). The germline gives CDR1 SQVTM, CDR2 ANQGSEA. This CDR3 contains 16 residues. V dropped 6 bases and J dropped 3 bases, with 23 bases sitting between them.

The chain links TRBV5-4 to TRBJ2-2, with no clear D. This CDR3 contains 12 residues. CDR1 is SGHNT, CDR2 YYREEE, per germline (reference sequence). V was trimmed by 0 bases and J by 7 bases, leaving 4 bases between them. CDR3 residues: CASSLGGGELFF. For the CDR3, the DNA is TGTGCCAGCAGCTTGGGCGGCGGGGAGCTGTTTTTT. The full variable domain, completed using reference TRBV5-4 and TRBJ2-2, is ETGVTQSPTHLIKTRGQQVTLRCSSQSGHNTVSWYQQALGQGPQFIFQYYREEENGRGNFPPRFSGLQFPNYSSELNVNALELDDSALYLCASSLGGGELFFGEGSRLTVL.

The chain uses TRBV18 and TRBJ2-2, with TRBD2 matching 10 bases. Unmatched junction bases numbered 4, after V lost 8 bases and J lost 1 base. Germline V lookup: CDR1 KGHSH, CDR2 LQKENI. The CDR3 consists of 15 residues. The CDR3 protein is CASRGLAVNTGELFF. CDR3 in DNA: TGTGCCAGCCGAGGACTAGCGGTGAACACCGGGGAGCTGTTTTTT.

This sequence joins TRBV4-3 and TRBJ2-7, with TRBD2 identical over 10 bases. The CDR3 is 16 residues long. Germline V gene lookup returns CDR1 LGHNA and CDR2 YSLEER. J lost 3 bases, V lost 0 bases, and 5 bases had no gene match. The CDR3 DNA sequence: TGCGCCAGCAGCCAAGATCTACGACTAGCGGGCTACGAGCAGTACTTC. It codes for CASSQDLRLAGYEQYF.